What follows is one T cell receptor beta chain and its context. Assay used: immunoSEQ multiplex PCR; TCRdb lists only in-frame clones, some missing. The data show some 220,000 clones, with just under 95% seen just once and about 1.4% held by the top ten. This entry belongs to a study of control samples from healthy donors and cancer patients. Germline V gene data show CDR1 as ENHRY and CDR2 as SYGVKD. Trimming removed 11 bases from V and 0 bases from J; junction bases left unmatched: 10. The length of the CDR3 is 16 residues. This sequence joins TRBV10-3 and TRBJ1-3; TRBD1 matches at 10 bases. This receptor was obtained from a man between 45 and 60 years old in good health. Sequenced material: blood. The CDR3 DNA follows: TGTGCCTCGACAGGGGGCGATACTTACTCTGGAAACACCATATATTTT. Translating it yields CASTGGDTYSGNTIYF.